The clone carrying this T cell receptor beta chain was observed at least ten times. Its matching antigen is unknown. A junction boundary mismatches the germline segment, possibly from a read error. TCRdb itself ran the RT-PCR reads through MiXCR, one entry per CDR3 protein. This sample yields 430,000 or so distinct CDR3 sequences, of which 10% to 11% are seen a single time; approximately 12% belongs to the top ten. The sample is drawn from a study of response to subunit inactivated influenza vaccine. General observations from the study: Authors suggested that a seasonal influenza vaccination recruits few new T cells each time.

CDR1 and CDR2 from the germline V gene are SGHRS and YFSETQ. This CDR3 is built from 13 residues. The V call is TRBV5-1, the J call TRBJ2-7; D is unresolved. Here the sequenced sample was PBMCs from blood, taken roughly 46 days after vaccination. The receptor's source is a man aged 45 to 65 who received an inactivated influenza vaccine. The CDR3: CASSLASSYEQYF. CDR3 in DNA: TGTGCCAGCAGCTTAGCCAGCTCCTACGAGCAGTACTTC.